The 24 T cell receptor beta chains below come from one sample, sequenced in a study of blood T cell repertoires in COVID-19. Produced via immunoSEQ multiplex PCR; TCRdb's table is partial and in-frame only. The sample comprises some 190,000 clones, 86% of which are singletons, and around 5% rests with the top ten. Input material: PBMCs or T cells enriched from blood (not recorded which). All receptors come from a man aged 35 to 55 with acute COVID-19.

The sample holds one count of this clone. The gene calls are TRBV7-3 and TRBJ2-3; the match to TRBD2 covers 14 bases. Trimming cost V 5 bases and J 5 bases; bases outside gene matches: 3. Germline V gene sequence: CDR1 SGHTA, CDR2 FQGTGA. This CDR3 has 15 residues. The CDR3 coding sequence is TGTGCCAGCAGCCGGGGACTAGCGGGAGAAGATACGCAGTATTTT. Its protein product is CASSRGLAGEDTQYF.

The gene calls are TRBV6-6 and TRBJ2-1, with D maybe TRBD1 (6 bases). The CDR3 has 13 residues. V was cut by 6 bases and J by 6 bases, with 12 bases left in between. Germline values: CDR1 MNHNY, CDR2 SVGAGI (reference sequence). The CDR3 protein is CASSRQGGNEQFF. For the CDR3, the DNA is TGTGCCAGCAGCCGCCAAGGGGGCAATGAGCAGTTCTTC.

This clone was seen only a few times. This chain joins TRBV24-1 and TRBJ1-5, with unresolved D. Germline-derived CDR1 and CDR2 are KGHDR and SFDVKD. Trimming pared 5 bases from V and 7 bases from J, leaving 17 bases between. The CDR3 has 15 amino acids. CDR3 coding DNA: TGTGCCACCAGTGCCTCCAAAGGGAGCGGACAGCCCCAGCATTTT. Its translation: CATSASKGSGQPQHF.

The rearrangement uses TRBV7-9 and TRBJ2-1, with TRBD2 matching over 7 bases. The CDR3 consists of 14 residues. Unmatched junction bases numbered 5, after V lost 1 base and J lost 8 bases. The V gene's germline CDR1 is SEHNR and CDR2 FQNEAQ (reference sequence). The DNA of the CDR3 is TGTGCCAGCAGCTTAGTGGGGGGAGGGTATGAGCAGTTCTTC. Translating gives CASSLVGGGYEQFF.

The V and J genes are TRBV3-1 (or the pseudogene TRBV3-2) and TRBJ1-1; D gene uncertain. The V end was cut by 0 bases, the J end by 7 bases, with 15 bases between. Germline CDR1 is LGHDT and CDR2 is YNNKEL (reference sequence). This CDR3 has 15 residues. The CDR3 DNA reads as TGTGCCAGCAGCCAAGAAGGGATGTGGGCGGGTGAAGCTTTCTTT. Translation: CASSQEGMWAGEAFF.

The chain couples TRBV24-1 to TRBJ1-6, with a weak D call TRBD1 (5 bases). Per the germline V gene, CDR1 is KGHDR and CDR2 is SFDVKD. V was cut by 5 bases and J by 10 bases, with 14 bases left in between. This CDR3 spans 14 amino acids. The CDR3, as DNA: TGTGCCACCAGTGGAACAGGTCCGTCATCACCCCTCCACTTT. As protein: CATSGTGPSSPLHF.

V is TRBV5-4 and J is TRBJ1-1, with TRBD1 matching over 7 bases. V lost 0 bases to trimming and J lost 4 bases; unmatched junction nucleotides: 6. The CDR3 length is 15 residues. Germline V lookup: CDR1 SGHNT, CDR2 YYREEE (reference sequence). The CDR3 reads CASSLATGAATEAFF. The DNA for the CDR3 is TGTGCCAGCAGCTTGGCCACAGGGGCCGCCACTGAAGCTTTCTTT. The whole variable domain, filled in from reference TRBV5-4 and TRBJ1-1, reads ETGVTQSPTHLIKTRGQQVTLRCSSQSGHNTVSWYQQALGQGPQFIFQYYREEENGRGNFPPRFSGLQFPNYSSELNVNALELDDSALYLCASSLATGAATEAFFGQGTRLTVV.

The chain couples TRBV7-2 to TRBJ2-7; 9 nucleotides align to TRBD2. Germline CDR1 is SGHTA and CDR2 is FQGNSA. V shed 6 bases and J 0 bases; nucleotides not matched to a gene: 3. The CDR3 length is 14 residues. The CDR3 here is CASRISGSSYEQYF. The CDR3 DNA reads as TGTGCCAGCAGGATTAGCGGGAGCTCCTACGAGCAGTACTTC.

The chain combines TRBV7-3 with TRBJ2-5; D possibly corresponds to TRBD1 (5 bases). Germline V gives CDR1 SGHTA, CDR2 FQGTGA. Trimming shortened V by 2 bases and J by 2 bases, and 6 bases separated the two germline ends. This CDR3 is built from 13 residues. CDR3 bases: TGTGCCAGCAGCTTAGACAGACAAGAGACCCAGTACTTC. Its protein is CASSLDRQETQYF.

This chain uses TRBV5-1 with TRBJ2-7; 10 nucleotides line up with TRBD2. This CDR3 spans 15 amino acids. Germline CDR1 SGHRS, CDR2 YFSETQ. V lost 2 bases and J lost 4; bases outside the gene matches: 6. CDR3 protein: CASSLRTSGPYEQYF. In DNA form, the CDR3 reads TGCGCCAGCAGCTTACGGACTAGCGGACCTTACGAGCAGTACTTC.

The chain joins TRBV15 to TRBJ1-1; possible D gene TRBD1, 5 bases. The V gene's germline CDR1 is LNHNV and CDR2 YYDKDF (reference sequence). The V and J ends lost 8 bases and 1 base respectively, with 14 bases between them. The CDR3 loop spans 14 amino acids. The CDR3 DNA reads as TGTGCCACCCGAGACAGACCACGGAACACTGAAGCTTTCTTT. This sequence encodes CATRDRPRNTEAFF.

This rearrangement joins TRBV6-6 to TRBJ2-5, with D perhaps TRBD2 (6 bases). Germline V gene sequence: CDR1 MNHNY, CDR2 SVGAGI (reference sequence). CDR3 length: 15 amino acids. The V gene lost 3 bases and the J gene lost 3 bases, with 14 bases spanning the gap. CDR3 in DNA: TGTGCCAGCAGTTATGGGTTAGCGGACGAAGAGACCCAGTACTTC. This sequence encodes CASSYGLADEETQYF.

The chain employs TRBV6-2 or TRBV6-3 and TRBJ2-7, with TRBD1 identical over 12 bases. The CDR3 length is 15 residues. The ends lost 5 bases at V and 7 bases at J; junction bases unmatched: 9. Germline V gene sequence: CDR1 MNHEY, CDR2 SVGEGT. In nucleotides, the CDR3 is TGTGCCAGCAGTCCCCGGGACAGGGGGCTACGGGAGCAGTACTTC. Encoded protein: CASSPRDRGLREQYF.

As DNA, the CDR3 is TGTGCCTGGGACTCCTCGAGGGCACCCACTGAAGCTTTCTTT. This encodes CAWDSSRAPTEAFF. The V call is TRBV30, the J call TRBJ1-1; D is unresolved. The CDR3 has 14 residues. Looked up from germline, CDR1 is GTSNPN and CDR2 is SVGIG (reference sequence). V lost 5 bases and J 4 bases, leaving 17 bases between the germline ends.

The rearrangement uses TRBV10-3 and TRBJ2-7, with 7 bases fitting TRBD1. CDR1 is ENHRY, CDR2 SYGVKD, per germline. Trimming at V came to 0 bases and at J to 4 bases, leaving 6 bases not matched to a gene. The CDR3 has 15 residues. CDR3 amino acids: CAISESRTGSYEQYF. CDR3 nucleotide sequence: TGTGCCATCAGTGAGTCACGGACAGGTTCTTACGAGCAGTACTTC.

This chain connects TRBV4-1 to TRBJ1-3, with a possible D match to TRBD1 (6 bases). V lost 0 bases and J lost 2, with 8 bases in between. The CDR3 runs to 15 residues. Germline V gene data show CDR1 as MGHRA and CDR2 as YSYEKL. The CDR3: CASSQDRGPGNTIYF. Here the CDR3 DNA reads TGCGCCAGCAGCCAAGACAGGGGACCTGGAAACACCATATATTTT.

V and J are TRBV4-1 and TRBJ2-1, with D unresolved. Trimming shortened V by 4 bases and J by 8 bases, and 15 bases separated the two germline ends. The germline CDR1 and CDR2 sequences are MGHRA and YSYEKL. This CDR3 region has 14 residues. The CDR3 DNA follows: TGCGCCAGCAGCCCGAGGCTGTTCAACCATGAGCAGTTCTTC. Protein product: CASSPRLFNHEQFF.

The V call is TRBV30, the J call TRBJ1-2; 8 positions match TRBD1. CDR3 size: 15 residues. J lost 8 bases, V lost 0 bases, and 11 bases had no gene match. Looked up from germline, CDR1 is GTSNPN and CDR2 is SVGIG (reference sequence). CDR3 DNA sequence: TGTGCCTGGAGTGTAACAGGGGGGGGGCGCGGAGGCTACACCTTC. The encoded protein is CAWSVTGGGRGGYTF.

The sample holds a few counts of this clone. The chain carries TRBV20-1 and TRBJ2-7, with 7 positions matching TRBD1. The CDR3 is 14 amino acids. The junction had 11 bases not matched to a gene; V was cut back by 3 bases and J by 6 bases. Germline CDR1 reads DFQATT; CDR2 reads SNEGSKA (reference sequence). The CDR3: CSASLNRGASEQYF. The CDR3 coding sequence is TGCAGTGCTAGTTTAAACAGGGGAGCGTCCGAGCAGTACTTC.

Concerning this clone itself: A read error may account for a junction end that differs from germline. The chain couples TRBV27 to TRBJ1-1; D is uncertain. The CDR3 contains 14 residues. Germline V gene data show CDR1 as MNHEY and CDR2 as SMNVEV (reference sequence). This chain's CDR3 is CANSFLPGITEAFF. CDR3 nucleotide sequence: TGTGCCAACAGTTTTCTCCCAGGAATCACTGAAGCTTTCTTT.

This clone has a handful of counts. The chain uses TRBV28 and TRBJ2-5; D not certain. The CDR3 has 13 amino acids. Trimming took 3 bases from V and 3 from J, leaving 8 bases between them. CDR1 and CDR2 (germline): MDHEN, SYDVKM. The chain's CDR3 is CASSLNVEETQYF. The CDR3 DNA reads as TGTGCCAGCAGTTTGAATGTAGAAGAGACCCAGTACTTC.

The V and J genes are TRBV5-1 and TRBJ1-2; D gene ambiguous. Germline-derived CDR1 and CDR2 are SGHRS and YFSETQ. The ends were cut back, 0 bases at V and 0 bases at J, with 9 bases in the middle. The CDR3 covers 15 residues. CDR3: CASSLAGLANYGYTF. Written as DNA, the CDR3 is TGCGCCAGCAGCTTGGCCGGGTTAGCTAACTATGGCTACACCTTC.

The chain employs TRBV28 and TRBJ2-1; 8 bases agree with TRBD1. This CDR3 is built from 14 residues. Trimming removed 6 bases from V and 5 bases from J; junction bases left unmatched: 6. Looked up from germline, CDR1 is MDHEN and CDR2 is SYDVKM. CDR3 protein: CASRGDRTDNEQFF. CDR3 sequence (DNA): TGTGCCAGCAGGGGGGACAGGACGGACAATGAGCAGTTCTTC.

This sequence joins TRBV5-1 and TRBJ1-6; 9 nucleotides match TRBD1. CDR1 is SGHRS, CDR2 YFSETQ, per germline. J lost 12 bases, V lost 1 base, and 8 bases had no gene match. The CDR3 loop spans 15 amino acids. CDR3 residues: CASSLLGTGSGPLHF. Here the CDR3 DNA reads TGCGCCAGCAGCTTGCTCGGGACAGGGTCGGGACCCCTCCACTTT. The full variable domain, with the rest looked up from reference TRBV5-1 and TRBJ1-6, is KAGVTQTPRYLIKTRGQQVTLSCSPISGHRSVSWYQQTPGQGLQFLFEYFSETQRNKGNFPGRFSGRQFSNSRSEMNVSTLELGDSALYLCASSLLGTGSGPLHFGNGTRLTVT.